The 17 T cell receptor beta chains below were found in one sample sequenced in a study of T cell responses to AZD1222 COVID-19 vaccine. Clones were read by immunoSEQ multiplex PCR, and TCRdb kept only the in-frame ones, dropping some. The sample gives around 100,000 clones, 86% of which show up once; 6.3% is in the top ten. The sequences come from peripheral blood, collected on day 0 of AZD1222 vaccination. The receptors shown here come from an adult in good health.

The genes are TRBV6-1 and TRBJ2-5, with 7 bases that match TRBD2. This CDR3 is built from 17 residues. Trimming took 2 bases from V and 1 from J; bases not matched to a gene: 10. CDR1 and CDR2 (germline): MNHNS, SASEGT. For the CDR3, the DNA is TGTGCCAGCAGTGAAAGGGTCGGGGGGAGCGCCCAAGAGACCCAGTACTTC. This sequence encodes CASSERVGGSAQETQYF.

The gene calls are TRBV20-1 and TRBJ2-1; D ambiguous. CDR3 size: 11 residues. Deletions cut 6 bases from V and 7 bases from J, with 10 bases between. CDR1 and CDR2 from the germline V gene are DFQATT and SNEGSKA (reference sequence). The CDR3 loop reads CSALERNEQFF. DNA for the CDR3: TGCAGTGCCCTAGAAAGGAATGAGCAGTTCTTC.

This clone was seen just once. The sample holds other DNA sequences that translate to the same CDR3. This sequence joins TRBV11-2 and TRBJ1-2; D call uncertain. The ends were cut back, 3 bases at V and 4 bases at J, with 6 bases in the middle. From germline, CDR1 is SGHAT and CDR2 FQNNGV. The CDR3 consists of 12 residues. The CDR3 loop is CASSLLSYGYTF. The CDR3 DNA follows: TGTGCCAGCAGCTTGTTGTCCTATGGCTACACCTTC.

The chain is built from TRBV5-1 and TRBJ1-5; tentatively, D is TRBD1 (6 bases). The CDR3 consists of 15 residues. Trimming took off 0 bases at V and 3 bases at J, with 10 bases between the two ends. CDR1 and CDR2 (germline): SGHRS, YFSETQ. This CDR3 reads CASSLEDSHNQPQHF. The CDR3 DNA reads as TGCGCCAGCAGCTTGGAGGACAGCCACAATCAGCCCCAGCATTTT.

CDR3 coding DNA: TGTGCCAGCAGCCGGACAAATGAGCAGTTCTTC. Its protein is CASSRTNEQFF. The V gene is TRBV14, the J gene TRBJ2-1; weak D call: TRBD1 (5 bases). V lost 4 bases and J lost 7, with 5 bases in between. The CDR3 extends over 11 amino acids. Germline CDR1 SGHDN, CDR2 FVKESK. Based on the CDR3 plus reference TRBV14 and TRBJ2-1, the full variable domain is EAGVTQFPSHSVIEKGQTVTLRCDPISGHDNLYWYRRVMGKEIKFLLHFVKESKQDESGMPNNRFLAERTGGTYSTLKVQPAELEDSGVYFCASSRTNEQFFGPGTRLTVL.

The chain links TRBV7-8 to TRBJ1-1; D gene uncertain. V lost 3 bases and J 1 base, leaving 9 bases between the germline ends. Germline CDR1 reads SGHVS; CDR2 reads FQNEAQ. This CDR3 has 14 residues. CDR3 DNA: TGTGCCAGCAGCTTTATACGGGGGAACACTGAAGCTTTCTTT. Translation gives CASSFIRGNTEAFF.

This chain links TRBV5-3 with TRBJ1-3; possibly TRBD1 for D (6 bases). TRBV5-3 is given ORF status, its function remaining uncertain. The CDR3 is made up of 17 amino acids. V was shortened by 6 bases and J by 0 bases, with 19 bases between the two germline ends. CDR3 residues: CARKTTGPNYSGNTIYF. DNA for the CDR3: TGTGCCAGAAAAACGACAGGACCTAACTACTCTGGAAACACCATATATTTT.

The chain carries TRBV29-1 and TRBJ1-2; TRBD1 aligns across 11 bases. With 5 bases clipped from V and 5 bases from J, the junction kept 4 bases outside the gene matches. The CDR3 length is 13 residues. Per germline, CDR1 SQVTM and CDR2 ANQGSEA. The CDR3 here is CSVPGQGVYGYTF. The CDR3 DNA reads as TGCAGCGTTCCGGGACAGGGGGTATATGGCTACACCTTC.

DNA of the CDR3: TGTGCCAGCTCACCATTAGGGTCTAATGAAAAACTGTTTTTT. Protein product: CASSPLGSNEKLFF. The gene calls are TRBV18 and TRBJ1-4; the D is unclear. Germline values: CDR1 KGHSH, CDR2 LQKENI. The CDR3 length is 14 residues. V lost 2 bases, J lost 3 bases, and 7 bases lay in between.

This chain connects TRBV19 to TRBJ1-2; TRBD1 matches at 8 bases. Germline V gene data show CDR1 as LNHDA and CDR2 as SQIVND (reference sequence). V dropped 4 bases and J dropped 8; count of bases not matched to a gene: 12. The CDR3 spans 15 residues. This CDR3 is CASSTTRDRWLGYTF. The CDR3 DNA sequence: TGTGCCAGTAGTACAACCCGGGACAGGTGGCTAGGCTACACCTTC.

For the CDR3, the DNA is TGTGCCAGCAGCCAAGATGTCGTGAGAGGGGATGGCTACACCTTC. Translation gives CASSQDVVRGDGYTF. The gene calls are TRBV3-1 (or the pseudogene TRBV3-2) and TRBJ1-2; weak D call: TRBD1 (5 bases). The V and J ends lost 0 bases and 6 bases respectively, with 14 bases between them. Germline lookup yields CDR1 LGHDT and CDR2 YNNKEL (reference sequence). The CDR3 loop spans 15 amino acids.

The J gene is TRBJ2-3, the V gene TRBV5-1, with 7 bases that match TRBD2. Trimming cost V 1 base and J 3 bases; bases outside gene matches: 5. The CDR3 covers 15 residues. Looked up from germline, CDR1 is SGHRS and CDR2 is YFSETQ. Here the CDR3 reads CASSLWGGETDTQYF. For the CDR3, the DNA is TGCGCCAGCAGCTTGTGGGGGGGAGAGACAGATACGCAGTATTTT.

This clone was observed a single time. The chain employs TRBV15 and TRBJ1-2, with D perhaps matching TRBD1 (5 bases). Deletions cut 5 bases from V and 4 bases from J, with 11 bases between. Per germline, CDR1 LNHNV and CDR2 YYDKDF (reference sequence). This CDR3 is 13 amino acids long. For the CDR3, the DNA is TGTGCCACCAGCGCCGGGGCAGGCTATGGCTACACCTTC. Protein: CATSAGAGYGYTF.

CDR3 sequence reads: CASKPTGAINYEQYF. DNA of the CDR3: TGTGCCAGCAAACCAACAGGAGCTATAAACTACGAGCAGTACTTC. V and J are TRBV2 and TRBJ2-7; TRBD1 is a possible D gene (5 bases). CDR1 and CDR2 from the germline V gene are SNHLY and FYNNEI. V shed 7 bases and J shed 3 bases, with 19 bases lying between them. The CDR3 consists of 15 residues.

This chain joins TRBV6-6 and TRBJ1-1; D ambiguous. Trimming removed 2 bases from V and 0 bases from J, with 4 bases in between. CDR1 MNHNY and CDR2 SVGAGI come from the germline V gene (reference sequence). The CDR3 is 13 residues long. In DNA, the CDR3 is TGTGCCAGCAGTTACGATCTGAACACTGAAGCTTTCTTT. Translation: CASSYDLNTEAFF.

The V call is TRBV6-5, the J call TRBJ1-2; 9 nucleotides align to TRBD1. The germline gives CDR1 MNHEY, CDR2 SVGAGI. The CDR3 contains 13 residues. V lost 8 bases, J lost 5 bases, and 6 bases stayed unmatched. CDR3 nucleotide sequence: TGTGCCAGCCTACAGGGGGCGGGATATGGCTACACCTTC. Encoded protein: CASLQGAGYGYTF.

In its sample, this clone was seen once. The rearrangement links TRBV5-1 to TRBJ2-5, with 10 bases that match TRBD2. CDR3 length: 15 residues. The trim removed 2 bases at V and 5 bases at J, leaving 6 bases unmatched. Germline CDR1 SGHRS, CDR2 YFSETQ. The CDR3 loop is CASSLAGGPRETQYF. For the CDR3, the DNA is TGCGCCAGCAGCTTAGCGGGGGGGCCGCGGGAGACCCAGTACTTC.